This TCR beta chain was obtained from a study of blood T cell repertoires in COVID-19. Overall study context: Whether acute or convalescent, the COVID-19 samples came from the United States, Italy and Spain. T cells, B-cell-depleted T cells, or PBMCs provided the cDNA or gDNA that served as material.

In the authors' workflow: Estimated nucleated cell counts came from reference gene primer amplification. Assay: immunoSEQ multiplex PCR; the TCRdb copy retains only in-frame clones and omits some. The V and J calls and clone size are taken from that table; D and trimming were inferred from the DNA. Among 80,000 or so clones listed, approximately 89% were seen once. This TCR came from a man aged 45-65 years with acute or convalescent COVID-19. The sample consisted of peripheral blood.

The CDR3 sequence: CASSLERDGYNEQFF. DNA of the CDR3: TGTGCCAGCAGTTTAGAACGAGATGGCTACAATGAGCAGTTCTTC. The V call is TRBV27, the J call TRBJ2-1; the D is unclear. Trimming cost V 2 bases and J 3 bases, with 11 bases left between them. Germline V gene data show CDR1 as MNHEY and CDR2 as SMNVEV (reference sequence). The CDR3 length is 15 residues.